The 26 T cell receptor beta chains presented below share a single source sample, sequenced in a study of blood T cell repertoires in COVID-19. Only in-frame clones appear in the TCRdb table, and some are missing; sequencing was by immunoSEQ multiplex PCR. The sample yields around 70,000 clones, roughly 80% seen once. The sample was peripheral blood. The receptors derive from a man in his fifties or sixties with COVID-19, enrolled during active disease.

J is TRBJ2-7 and V is TRBV4-1, with D possibly TRBD2 on 6 matching bases. CDR1 and CDR2 from the germline V gene are MGHRA and YSYEKL. This CDR3 contains 14 residues. Trimming shortened V by 4 bases and J by 3 bases, and 13 bases separated the two germline ends. The CDR3 protein is CASSPGTRHYEQYF. The CDR3 DNA reads as TGCGCCAGCAGCCCCGGGACTCGACACTACGAGCAGTACTTC.

The chain uses TRBV6-1 and TRBJ1-1; D is unresolved. The CDR3 has 13 amino acids. Germline V CDR1 and CDR2: MNHNS, SASEGT. Trimming cost V 2 bases and J 5 bases, with 9 bases left between them. DNA for the CDR3: TGTGCCAGCAGTGAAAGTCGGGGAACTGAAGCTTTCTTT. This gives the protein CASSESRGTEAFF.

This chain uses TRBV9 with TRBJ2-2, with a weak D call TRBD1 (6 bases). Trimming pared 3 bases from V and 0 bases from J, leaving 12 bases between. CDR1 and CDR2 from the germline V gene are SGDLS and YYNGEE. This CDR3 has 16 amino acids. DNA of the CDR3: TGTGCCAGCAGCGAGCGGACAGCCGCGAACACCGGGGAGCTGTTTTTT. Translating it yields CASSERTAANTGELFF.

V is TRBV5-1 and J is TRBJ2-4, with TRBD1 matching over 8 bases. There are 16 residues in the CDR3. V lost 0 bases to trimming and J lost 6 bases; unmatched junction nucleotides: 8. From germline, CDR1 is SGHRS and CDR2 YFSETQ. CDR3 coding DNA: TGCGCCAGCAGCTTGGGTCTCGGACAGGGAGGAAACATTCAGTACTTC. Protein: CASSLGLGQGGNIQYF.

The chain employs TRBV7-9 and TRBJ2-1, with a possible D match to TRBD2 (5 bases). Per germline, CDR1 SEHNR and CDR2 FQNEAQ (reference sequence). This CDR3 contains 15 residues. The V end was cut by 1 base, the J end by 5 bases, with 12 bases between. The CDR3 protein is CASSLGPLVHNEQFF. The CDR3 bases are TGTGCCAGCAGCTTAGGCCCACTAGTCCACAATGAGCAGTTCTTC.

This chain uses TRBV10-3 with TRBJ2-1; 15 nucleotides align to TRBD2. J was trimmed by 7 bases and V by 7 bases; bases with no gene match: 2. From germline, CDR1 is ENHRY and CDR2 SYGVKD. The CDR3 consists of 14 residues. The CDR3 DNA is TGTGCCATCAAGGGACTAGCGGGAGGAAATGAGCAGTTCTTC. Protein product: CAIKGLAGGNEQFF.

In its sample, this clone was seen a few times. The V gene is TRBV5-1, the J gene TRBJ2-7; the match to TRBD2 covers 8 bases. The CDR3 has 14 residues. The junction had 5 bases not matched to a gene; V was cut back by 5 bases and J by 1 base. Looked up from germline, CDR1 is SGHRS and CDR2 is YFSETQ. This CDR3 reads CASRSGTRSYEQYF. The CDR3 DNA reads as TGCGCCAGCAGAAGCGGGACTAGGTCCTACGAGCAGTACTTC.

The rearrangement joins TRBV5-6 to TRBJ2-7; 8 nucleotides match TRBD1. Germline assignment: CDR1 SGHDT and CDR2 YYEEEE. The J segment lost 2 bases and the V segment lost 1 base, leaving 11 bases of the junction unmatched. The CDR3 is 17 amino acids. As DNA, the CDR3 is TGTGCCAGCAGCTTGAGAAACCCGACAGGGGCGGCCTACGAGCAGTACTTC. It codes for CASSLRNPTGAAYEQYF.

Points on this clone: A junction end diverges from the germline sequence, so it may reflect a read error. The CDR3 coding sequence is TGTGCCTCGAGTACCCTACTAGCGGGAAGGGATACGCAGTATTTT. This gives the protein CASSTLLAGRDTQYF. V gene TRBV30 combines with J gene TRBJ2-3; 10 nucleotides agree with TRBD2. The CDR3 runs 15 residues. Germline V gene lookup returns CDR1 GTSNPN and CDR2 SVGIG (reference sequence). The whole variable domain, remainder taken from reference TRBV30 and TRBJ2-3, is SQTIHQWPATLVQPVGSPLSLECTVEGTSNPNLYWYRQAAGRGLQLLFYSVGIGQISSEVPQNLSASRPQDRQFILSSKKLLLSDSGFYLCASSTLLAGRDTQYFGPGTRLTVL.

V usage is TRBV6-2 or TRBV6-3 and J usage is TRBJ1-3; D not resolved. CDR1 and CDR2 (germline): MNHEY, SVGEGT. V dropped 0 bases and J dropped 4 bases, with 13 bases sitting between them. CDR3 length equals 16 residues. The CDR3 nucleotides read TGTGCCAGCAGTTACTCTTACTTAGAGGGCGGAAACACCATATATTTT. It yields the protein CASSYSYLEGGNTIYF.

This chain links TRBV6-6 with TRBJ2-5; D is possibly TRBD2 (5 bases). Trimming pared 6 bases from V and 2 bases from J, leaving 13 bases between. Germline lookup yields CDR1 MNHNY and CDR2 SVGAGI (reference sequence). The CDR3 consists of 14 residues. The CDR3 spells CASSRPRDQETQYF. CDR3 nucleotide sequence: TGTGCCAGCAGCCGTCCCCGGGATCAAGAGACCCAGTACTTC.

J is TRBJ1-1 and V is TRBV29-1, with 8 bases fitting TRBD1. Germline lookup yields CDR1 SQVTM and CDR2 ANQGSEA. The CDR3 runs to 14 residues. With V trimmed by 7 bases and J by 5 bases, 12 bases remained unmatched. CDR3 sequence: CSAKPRQGHTEAFF. For the CDR3, the DNA is TGCAGCGCCAAACCGAGACAGGGGCATACTGAAGCTTTCTTT. Looking up the rest from reference TRBV29-1 and TRBJ1-1 gives the full variable domain: SAVISQKPSRDICQRGTSLTIQCQVDSQVTMMFWYRQQPGQSLTLIATANQGSEATYESGFVIDKFPISRPNLTFSTLTVSNMSPEDSSIYLCSAKPRQGHTEAFFGQGTRLTVV.

The chain joins TRBV6-2 or TRBV6-3 to TRBJ2-7; D uncertain. Germline CDR1 and CDR2: MNHEY and SVGEGT. The CDR3 runs to 14 residues. V was pared by 6 bases and J by 0 bases, with 12 bases between. CDR3 sequence (DNA): TGTGCCAGCAGCGTACGGCGGAGCTCCTACGAGCAGTACTTC. Translated, it gives CASSVRRSSYEQYF.

The V and J genes are TRBV25-1 and TRBJ1-1, with D uncertain. This CDR3 comprises 13 residues. V shed 4 bases and J shed 6 bases, with 12 bases lying between them. Germline V lookup: CDR1 MGHDK, CDR2 SYGVNS. The CDR3 protein is CASSGPGISEAFF. The CDR3, as DNA: TGTGCCAGCAGTGGTCCCGGGATATCTGAAGCTTTCTTT.

This chain links TRBV5-5 with TRBJ1-2; 7 bases agree with TRBD1. Trimming cost V 2 bases and J 0 bases; bases outside gene matches: 4. CDR3 length: 15 amino acids. Germline CDR1 reads SGHKS; CDR2 reads YYEKEE (reference sequence). The CDR3 protein is CASSFQGVANYGYTF. The CDR3 region has the DNA TGTGCCAGCAGCTTCCAGGGGGTAGCTAACTATGGCTACACCTTC.

The chain is built from TRBV5-6 and TRBJ2-1; D remains ambiguous. Germline-derived CDR1 and CDR2 are SGHDT and YYEEEE. Trimming removed 1 base from V and 3 bases from J, with 5 bases in between. This CDR3 contains 13 residues. CDR3 in amino acids: CASSLTVYNEQFF. CDR3 sequence (DNA): TGTGCCAGCAGCTTGACAGTCTACAATGAGCAGTTCTTC.

The chain joins TRBV7-9 to TRBJ1-6; D may be TRBD1 (6 bases). This CDR3 contains 14 residues. The V gene lost 5 bases and the J gene lost 7 bases, with 12 bases spanning the gap. Germline V CDR1 and CDR2: SEHNR, FQNEAQ (reference sequence). CDR3 bases: TGTGCCAGCAGCCGCGCAGGGGAGAATTCACCCCTCCACTTT. This codes for CASSRAGENSPLHF.

The chain is built from TRBV4-1 and TRBJ1-2; D is uncertain. Germline V gene lookup returns CDR1 MGHRA and CDR2 YSYEKL. The V and J ends lost 5 bases and 9 bases respectively, with 16 bases between them. The CDR3 consists of 13 residues. The chain's CDR3 is CASSTRREGRYTF. The CDR3 coding sequence is TGCGCCAGCAGCACTCGGCGGGAGGGCCGCTACACCTTC.

The chain uses TRBV13 and TRBJ2-2; 10 bases match TRBD1. The trim removed 5 bases at V and 4 bases at J, leaving 4 bases unmatched. Germline V CDR1 and CDR2: PRHDT, FYEKMQ (reference sequence). CDR3 size: 15 residues. CDR3 nucleotide sequence: TGTGCCAGCAGCCGAGGACAGGGGGGCACCGGGGAGCTGTTTTTT. This translates into CASSRGQGGTGELFF.

This chain uses TRBV5-1 with TRBJ2-3; TRBD2 is a possible D gene (6 bases). The CDR3 extends over 15 amino acids. V lost 0 bases, J lost 1 base, and 9 bases lay in between. The V gene's germline CDR1 is SGHRS and CDR2 YFSETQ. As DNA, the CDR3 is TGCGCCAGCAGCTTGGGTGCTAGCGGCACAGATACGCAGTATTTT. Amino acids: CASSLGASGTDTQYF.

The chain combines TRBV27 with TRBJ1-1; the match to TRBD1 covers 7 bases. The CDR3 has 14 amino acids. J gave up 5 bases and V 3 bases, and 6 bases lay outside the gene matches. The germline CDR1 and CDR2 sequences are MNHEY and SMNVEV (reference sequence). CDR3 protein: CASSFDRAQTEAFF. The CDR3 DNA reads TGTGCCAGCAGTTTCGACAGGGCCCAAACTGAAGCTTTCTTT.

CDR3 amino acids: CAWSAGANEQFF. The CDR3 coding sequence is TGTGCCTGGAGTGCGGGAGCCAATGAGCAGTTCTTC. This chain connects TRBV30 to TRBJ2-1; possibly TRBD2 for D (6 bases). The CDR3 is 12 residues long. V lost 1 base and J 6 bases, leaving 7 bases between the germline ends. In germline, CDR1 is GTSNPN, CDR2 SVGIG (reference sequence).

V gene TRBV18 combines with J gene TRBJ2-7, with 8 bases lining up with TRBD1. V shed 3 bases and J 2 bases; nucleotides not matched to a gene: 3. The germline V gene encodes CDR1 KGHSH and CDR2 LQKENI. The CDR3 is 14 residues long. The CDR3 DNA follows: TGTGCCAGCTCACCGGGACAGGCGGCCTACGAGCAGTACTTC. Amino acid sequence: CASSPGQAAYEQYF.

CDR3 region: CASSTIGGSNQPQHF. The CDR3 nucleotides are TGTGCCAGTAGTACGATTGGGGGCAGCAATCAGCCCCAGCATTTT. The V gene is TRBV19, the J gene TRBJ1-5; TRBD1 might be the D (6 bases). The CDR3 has 15 amino acids. CDR1 and CDR2 from the germline V gene are LNHDA and SQIVND (reference sequence). Trimming removed 4 bases from V and 1 base from J, with 11 bases in between.

This clone occurred a few times. The rearrangement uses TRBV28 and TRBJ2-2, with 9 bases identical to TRBD1. Losses at the gene ends were 6 bases for V and 6 bases for J; bases not matched to a gene: 11. CDR3 length equals 16 residues. Germline V gene sequence: CDR1 MDHEN, CDR2 SYDVKM. The CDR3 DNA reads as TGTGCCAGCAGACAAAGGGGGACAGGGTCGGCCGGGGAGCTGTTTTTT. The encoded protein is CASRQRGTGSAGELFF.

The chain uses TRBV10-3 and TRBJ1-1; D call uncertain. Trimming pared 3 bases from V and 7 bases from J, leaving 6 bases between. The germline CDR1 and CDR2 sequences are ENHRY and SYGVKD. The CDR3 totals 11 residues. CDR3 nucleotide sequence: TGTGCCATCAGTGATGGCGGTGAAGCTTTCTTT. Amino acid sequence: CAISDGGEAFF.